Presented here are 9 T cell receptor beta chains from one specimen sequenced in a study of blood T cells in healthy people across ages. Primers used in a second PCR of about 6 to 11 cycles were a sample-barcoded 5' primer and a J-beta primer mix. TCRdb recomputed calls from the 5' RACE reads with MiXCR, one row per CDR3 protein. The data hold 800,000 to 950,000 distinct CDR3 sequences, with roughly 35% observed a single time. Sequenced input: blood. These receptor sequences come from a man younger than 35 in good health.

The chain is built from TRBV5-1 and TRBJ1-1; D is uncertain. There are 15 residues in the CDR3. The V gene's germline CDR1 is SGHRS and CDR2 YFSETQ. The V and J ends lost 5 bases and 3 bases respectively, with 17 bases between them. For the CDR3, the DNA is TGCGCCAGCAGGTTTGGTGGGAGGCTGCACACTGAAGCTTTCTTT. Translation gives CASRFGGRLHTEAFF.

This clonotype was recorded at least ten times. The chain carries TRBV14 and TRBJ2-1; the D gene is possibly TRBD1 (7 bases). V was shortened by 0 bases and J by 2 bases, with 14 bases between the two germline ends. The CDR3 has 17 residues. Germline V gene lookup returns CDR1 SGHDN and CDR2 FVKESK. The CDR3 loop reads CASSQDRGTATYNEQFF. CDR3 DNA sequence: TGTGCCAGCAGCCAAGATCGGGGGACAGCAACCTACAATGAGCAGTTCTTC.

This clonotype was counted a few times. The CDR3 loop is CSASGLDSNTGKAFF. The CDR3 bases are TGCAGTGCTAGTGGTCTCGATTCGAACACTGGTAAAGCTTTCTTT. This chain uses TRBV20-1 with TRBJ1-1; D unclear. CDR3 size: 15 residues. The germline gives CDR1 DFQATT, CDR2 SNEGSKA (reference sequence). V was pared by 3 bases and J by 9 bases, with 23 bases between.

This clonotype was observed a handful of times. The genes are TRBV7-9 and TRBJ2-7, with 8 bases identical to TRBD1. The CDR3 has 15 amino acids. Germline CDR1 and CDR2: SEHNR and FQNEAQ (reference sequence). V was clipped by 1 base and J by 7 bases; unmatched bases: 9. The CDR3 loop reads CASSLDAGQVDEQYF. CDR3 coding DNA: TGTGCCAGCAGCTTAGACGCGGGACAGGTCGATGAGCAGTACTTC.

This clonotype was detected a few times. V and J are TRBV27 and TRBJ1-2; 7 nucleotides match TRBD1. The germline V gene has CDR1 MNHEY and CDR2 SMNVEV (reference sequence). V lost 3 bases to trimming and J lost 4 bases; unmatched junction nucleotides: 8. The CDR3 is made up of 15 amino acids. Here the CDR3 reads CASSLRQGRAYGYTF. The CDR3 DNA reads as TGTGCCAGCAGTTTGAGACAGGGTCGGGCCTATGGCTACACCTTC.

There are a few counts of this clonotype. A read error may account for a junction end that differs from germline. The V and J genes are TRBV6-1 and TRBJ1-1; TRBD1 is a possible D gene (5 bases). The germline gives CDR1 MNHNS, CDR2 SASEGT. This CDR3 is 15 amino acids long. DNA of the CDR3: TGTGCCAGCGGTGAAGCAGGGTATCTGAACACTGAAGCTTTCTTT. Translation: CASGEAGYLNTEAFF.

DNA for the CDR3: TGCGCCAGCAGCCAAGCCAGGGGCGACTATGGCTACACCTTC. Amino acid sequence: CASSQARGDYGYTF. This chain joins TRBV4-3 and TRBJ1-2, with a tentative D call TRBD1 (6 bases). CDR3 length: 14 amino acids. Germline values: CDR1 LGHNA, CDR2 YSLEER. The V and J ends lost 1 base and 3 bases respectively, with 9 bases between them.

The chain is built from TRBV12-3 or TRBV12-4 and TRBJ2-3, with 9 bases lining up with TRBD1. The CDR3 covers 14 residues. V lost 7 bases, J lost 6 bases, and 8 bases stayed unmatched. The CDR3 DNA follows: TGTGCCAGCACCCCGGGACAGGGAGGGGATACGCAGTATTTT. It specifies CASTPGQGGDTQYF.

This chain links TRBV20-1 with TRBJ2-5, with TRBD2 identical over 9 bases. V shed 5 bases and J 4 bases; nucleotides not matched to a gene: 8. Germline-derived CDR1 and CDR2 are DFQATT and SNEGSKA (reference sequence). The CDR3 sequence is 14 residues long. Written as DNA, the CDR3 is TGCAGTGCTGTTAACCTAGCGGGGAGAGAGACCCAGTACTTC. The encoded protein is CSAVNLAGRETQYF.